The 4 T cell receptor beta chains below all came from one sample that was sequenced in a study of cytomegalovirus exposure and HLA in healthy donors. PCR used 60 Vbeta primers and 13 Jbeta primers. Clones were read by immunoSEQ multiplex PCR, and TCRdb kept only the in-frame ones, dropping some. The table has about 120,000 clones, about four fifths seen once. The sequencing input was PBMCs. These receptors all come from a woman aged 18-29 years in good health and CMV-seronegative.

The chain uses TRBV2 and TRBJ1-2; 8 nucleotides match TRBD1. The germline gives CDR1 SNHLY, CDR2 FYNNEI. The CDR3 has 14 residues. The trim removed 5 bases at V and 5 bases at J, leaving 7 bases unmatched. The CDR3 DNA is TGTGCCAGCAGTTGGTCAGGGGGCGAATATGGCTACACCTTC. Residues: CASSWSGGEYGYTF.

This clone was observed a few times. The genes are TRBV30 and TRBJ2-3; D call uncertain. This CDR3 is built from 16 residues. Germline values: CDR1 GTSNPN, CDR2 SVGIG (reference sequence). The V end was cut by 0 bases, the J end by 4 bases, with 17 bases between. The CDR3 spells CAWSVLNVGGADTQYF. Here the CDR3 DNA reads TGTGCCTGGAGTGTACTAAATGTGGGTGGCGCAGATACGCAGTATTTT. The full variable domain, in which reference TRBV30 and TRBJ2-3 provide the parts outside the CDR3, is SQTIHQWPATLVQPVGSPLSLECTVEGTSNPNLYWYRQAAGRGLQLLFYSVGIGQISSEVPQNLSASRPQDRQFILSSKKLLLSDSGFYLCAWSVLNVGGADTQYFGPGTRLTVL.

The V gene is TRBV2, the J gene TRBJ1-4; D possibly corresponds to TRBD1 (5 bases). Germline lookup yields CDR1 SNHLY and CDR2 FYNNEI. This CDR3 has 18 amino acids. The germline V and J ends were trimmed by 6 bases and 3 bases, with 23 bases remaining between them. The CDR3 bases are TGTGCCAGCAGACGGGGGGGATCCAACCCATCTCCTAATGAAAAACTGTTTTTT. Its protein is CASRRGGSNPSPNEKLFF.

This chain links TRBV5-1 with TRBJ1-1; no definite D call. CDR1 is SGHRS and CDR2 is YFSETQ in the germline V gene. Trimming stripped 2 bases from V and 1 base from J, with 9 bases between. CDR3 length equals 14 residues. The CDR3: CASSFGNGNTEAFF. For the CDR3, the DNA is TGCGCCAGCAGCTTTGGTAACGGGAACACTGAAGCTTTCTTT.